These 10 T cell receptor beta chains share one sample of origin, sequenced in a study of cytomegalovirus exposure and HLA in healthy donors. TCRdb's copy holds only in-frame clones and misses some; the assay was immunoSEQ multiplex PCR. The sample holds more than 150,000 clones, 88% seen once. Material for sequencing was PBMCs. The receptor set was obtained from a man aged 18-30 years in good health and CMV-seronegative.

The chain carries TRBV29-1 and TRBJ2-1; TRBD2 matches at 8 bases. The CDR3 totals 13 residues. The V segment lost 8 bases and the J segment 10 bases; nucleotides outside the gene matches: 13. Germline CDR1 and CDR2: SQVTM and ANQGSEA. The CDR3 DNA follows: TGCAGCTCCGTACGGGGGGGGGTCAACGAGCAGTTCTTC. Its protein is CSSVRGGVNEQFF.

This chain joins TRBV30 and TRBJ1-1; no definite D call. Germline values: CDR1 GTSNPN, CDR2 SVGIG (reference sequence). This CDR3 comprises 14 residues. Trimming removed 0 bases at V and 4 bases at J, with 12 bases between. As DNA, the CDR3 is TGTGCCTGGAGTGTATCTCTCTGGAGCACTGAAGCTTTCTTT. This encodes CAWSVSLWSTEAFF.

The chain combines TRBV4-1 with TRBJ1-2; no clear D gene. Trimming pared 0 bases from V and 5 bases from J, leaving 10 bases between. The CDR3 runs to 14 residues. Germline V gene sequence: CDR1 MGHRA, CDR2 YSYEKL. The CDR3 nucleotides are TGCGCCAGCAGCCAAGATCCGGGGTGGTATGGCTACACCTTC. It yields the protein CASSQDPGWYGYTF.

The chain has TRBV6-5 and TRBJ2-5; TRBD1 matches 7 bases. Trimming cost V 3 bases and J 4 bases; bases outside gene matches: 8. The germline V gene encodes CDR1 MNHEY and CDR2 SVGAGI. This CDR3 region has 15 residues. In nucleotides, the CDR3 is TGTGCCAGCAGTTATCGACAGGGTCCGGGAGAGACCCAGTACTTC. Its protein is CASSYRQGPGETQYF.

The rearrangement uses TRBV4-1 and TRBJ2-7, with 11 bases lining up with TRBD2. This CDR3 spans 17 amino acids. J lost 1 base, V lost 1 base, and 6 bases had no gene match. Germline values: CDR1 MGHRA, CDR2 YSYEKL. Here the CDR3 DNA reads TGCGCCAGCAGCCAAGTCACTAGCGGGAGTAGGTCCTACGAGCAGTACTTC. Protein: CASSQVTSGSRSYEQYF.

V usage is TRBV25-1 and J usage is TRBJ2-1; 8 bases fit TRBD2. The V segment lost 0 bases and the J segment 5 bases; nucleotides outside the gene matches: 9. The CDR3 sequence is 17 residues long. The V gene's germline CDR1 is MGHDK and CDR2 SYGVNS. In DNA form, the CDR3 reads TGTGCCAGCAGTGAATATAGGGGCGGGGGGCTCCACAATGAGCAGTTCTTC. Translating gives CASSEYRGGGLHNEQFF.

CDR3 protein: CASSQISPGGSSEQYF. CDR3 nucleotide sequence: TGTGCCAGCAGCCAAATCTCGCCAGGGGGATCTTCCGAGCAGTACTTC. This chain connects TRBV27 to TRBJ2-7; 7 nucleotides line up with TRBD1. Germline V gene data show CDR1 as MNHEY and CDR2 as SMNVEV (reference sequence). Trimming removed 6 bases from V and 6 bases from J; junction bases left unmatched: 17. This CDR3 is 16 amino acids long.

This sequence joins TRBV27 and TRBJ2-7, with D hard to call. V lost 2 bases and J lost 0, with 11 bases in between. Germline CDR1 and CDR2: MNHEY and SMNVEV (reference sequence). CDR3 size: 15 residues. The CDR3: CASSLTALRSYEQYV. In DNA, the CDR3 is TGTGCCAGCAGTTTAACCGCACTACGCTCCTACGAGCAGTACGTC.

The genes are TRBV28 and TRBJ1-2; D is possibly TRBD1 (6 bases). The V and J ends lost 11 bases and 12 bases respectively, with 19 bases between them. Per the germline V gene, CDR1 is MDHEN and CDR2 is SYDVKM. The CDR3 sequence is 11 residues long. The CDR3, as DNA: TGTGCCTCCCGGGGGGGGGCGGTCGACACCTTC. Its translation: CASRGGAVDTF.

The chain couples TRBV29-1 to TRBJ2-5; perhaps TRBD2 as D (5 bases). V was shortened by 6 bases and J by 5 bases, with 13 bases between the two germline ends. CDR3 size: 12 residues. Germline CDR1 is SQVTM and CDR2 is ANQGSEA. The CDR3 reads CSVVGGWETQYF. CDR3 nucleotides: TGCAGCGTCGTTGGCGGGTGGGAGACCCAGTACTTC.